These T cell receptor beta chains were read from a single sample in a study of shared clonotypes between healthy human individuals. This table comes from immunoSEQ multiplex PCR, and its TCRdb copy is limited to in-frame clones, with some not included. The sample lists some 700,000 clones, less than 95% occurring once. Sequences were obtained from memory CD8+ T cells from PBMCs. These receptors were collected from a man younger than 35 in good health. Some clones in this sample may be carry-over from other donors' samples. Both conserved end residues are part of each CDR3. Each record gives: V gene, clone size, D gene, J gene, CDR3 length, CDR3 protein, CDR3 DNA. D genes are given only for firm matches. Size values are once, few and many counts, or a class for expanded clones, and some rows have none.

V gene: TRBV27
clone size: NA
D gene: NA
J gene: TRBJ1-2
CDR3 length: 13
CDR3 protein: CASSLGRNYGYTF
CDR3 DNA: TGTGCCAGCAGCTTGGGACGGAACTATGGCTACACCTTC

V gene: TRBV7-3
clone size: NA
D gene: TRBD1
J gene: TRBJ2-7
CDR3 length: 15
CDR3 protein: CASSLTGTGSHEQYF
CDR3 DNA: TGTGCCAGCAGCTTAACCGGGACAGGCTCCCACGAGCAGTACTTC

V gene: TRBV6-4
clone size: NA
D gene: NA
J gene: TRBJ2-1
CDR3 length: 14
CDR3 protein: CAFKTVSSYNEQFF
CDR3 DNA: TGTGCCTTCAAGACGGTGAGCTCCTACAATGAGCAGTTCTTC

V gene: TRBV4-1
clone size: NA
D gene: TRBD1
J gene: TRBJ1-1
CDR3 length: 14
CDR3 protein: CASSQGQPNTEAFF
CDR3 DNA: TGCGCCAGCAGCCAGGGACAGCCGAACACTGAAGCTTTCTTT

V gene: TRBV15
clone size: NA
D gene: NA
J gene: TRBJ2-7
CDR3 length: 13
CDR3 protein: CATSRGAYGEQYF
CDR3 DNA: TGTGCCACCAGCAGAGGGGCCTATGGGGAGCAGTACTTC

V gene: TRBV9
clone size: NA
D gene: NA
J gene: TRBJ2-6
CDR3 length: 19
CDR3 protein: CASSHGTGQKLSGANVLTF
CDR3 DNA: TGTGCCAGCAGCCACGGTACGGGGCAGAAGCTCTCTGGGGCCAACGTCCTGACTTTC

V gene: TRBV5-1
clone size: NA
D gene: NA
J gene: TRBJ2-5
CDR3 length: 14
CDR3 protein: CASSFRGREETQYF
CDR3 DNA: TGCGCCAGCAGCTTCCGGGGGCGGGAAGAGACCCAGTACTTC

V gene: TRBV27
clone size: once
D gene: NA
J gene: TRBJ1-5
CDR3 length: 15
CDR3 protein: CASSPDGTPIQPQHF
CDR3 DNA: TGTGCCAGCAGCCCCGACGGGACCCCTATTCAGCCCCAGCATTTT

V gene: TRBV9
clone size: NA
D gene: TRBD1
J gene: TRBJ2-5
CDR3 length: 15
CDR3 protein: CASSQGTADQETQYF
CDR3 DNA: TGTGCCAGTTCACAGGGGACAGCCGACCAAGAGACCCAGTACTTC

V gene: TRBV27
clone size: NA
D gene: TRBD2
J gene: TRBJ2-1
CDR3 length: 17
CDR3 protein: CASSLSGGLAGLNEQFF
CDR3 DNA: TGTGCCAGCAGTTTATCGGGGGGACTAGCGGGACTCAATGAGCAGTTCTTC

V gene: TRBV7-3
clone size: NA
D gene: NA
J gene: TRBJ2-2
CDR3 length: 13
CDR3 protein: CASSSRDTGELFF
CDR3 DNA: TGTGCCAGCAGCTCCCGGGACACCGGGGAGCTGTTTTTT

V gene: TRBV4-1
clone size: NA
D gene: TRBD2
J gene: TRBJ2-7
CDR3 length: 15
CDR3 protein: CASSQRLAGGYEQYF
CDR3 DNA: TGCGCCAGCAGCCAAAGACTAGCGGGAGGGTACGAGCAGTACTTC

V gene: TRBV28
clone size: NA
D gene: NA
J gene: TRBJ1-5
CDR3 length: 14
CDR3 protein: CASNMGLSGQPQHF
CDR3 DNA: TGTGCCAGTAATATGGGGTTGAGTGGTCAGCCCCAGCATTTT

V gene: TRBV27
clone size: NA
D gene: NA
J gene: TRBJ1-1
CDR3 length: 14
CDR3 protein: CASSFLGGNTEAFF
CDR3 DNA: TGTGCCAGCAGTTTCTTAGGGGGGAACACTGAAGCTTTCTTT

V gene: TRBV7-3
clone size: NA
D gene: NA
J gene: TRBJ1-5
CDR3 length: 11
CDR3 protein: CASSFLWTQHF
CDR3 DNA: TGTGCCAGCAGCTTCCTTTGGACCCAGCATTTT

V gene: TRBV11-2
clone size: NA
D gene: TRBD1
J gene: TRBJ2-7
CDR3 length: 15
CDR3 protein: CASSLDPGQEWEQYF
CDR3 DNA: TGTGCCAGCAGCTTAGATCCCGGACAGGAATGGGAGCAGTACTTC

V gene: TRBV19
clone size: NA
D gene: NA
J gene: TRBJ2-7
CDR3 length: 17
CDR3 protein: CASSSWVGTNTLDEQYF
CDR3 DNA: TGTGCCAGTAGTTCCTGGGTGGGAACCAATACCCTGGACGAGCAGTACTTC

V gene: TRBV21-1
clone size: NA
D gene: NA
J gene: TRBJ2-1
CDR3 length: 17
CDR3 protein: CAPGGTKDFSSYNEQFF
CDR3 DNA: TGTGCCCCGGGGGGGACTAAAGACTTTAGCTCCTACAATGAGCAGTTCTTC

V gene: TRBV21-1
clone size: NA
D gene: NA
J gene: TRBJ1-2
CDR3 length: 15
CDR3 protein: CASPPGSTGQEGYTF
CDR3 DNA: TGTGCCAGCCCCCCAGGGTCAACAGGGCAGGAGGGCTACACCTTC

V gene: TRBV10-2
clone size: few
D gene: NA
J gene: TRBJ2-7
CDR3 length: 14
CDR3 protein: CASKTAGNSYEQYF
CDR3 DNA: TGCGCCAGCAAAACGGCAGGGAACTCCTACGAGCAGTACTTC

V gene: TRBV27
clone size: NA
D gene: TRBD1
J gene: TRBJ1-1
CDR3 length: 16
CDR3 protein: CASSLSIGQGHTEAFF
CDR3 DNA: TGTGCCAGCAGTTTATCAATAGGACAGGGGCACACTGAAGCTTTCTTT

V gene: TRBV27
clone size: NA
D gene: TRBD1
J gene: TRBJ1-5
CDR3 length: 15
CDR3 protein: CASGGTSGGNQPQHF
CDR3 DNA: TGTGCCAGCGGGGGGACTTCAGGGGGAAATCAGCCCCAGCATTTT

V gene: TRBV19
clone size: NA
D gene: NA
J gene: TRBJ2-3
CDR3 length: 15
CDR3 protein: CASSNPGWSTDTQYF
CDR3 DNA: TGTGCCAGTAGTAACCCGGGTTGGAGCACAGATACGCAGTATTTT

V gene: TRBV7-7
clone size: NA
D gene: TRBD1
J gene: TRBJ2-2
CDR3 length: 17
CDR3 protein: CASSARTGERGTGELFF
CDR3 DNA: TGTGCCAGCAGCGCGAGGACAGGGGAGAGGGGGACCGGGGAGCTGTTTTTT

V gene: TRBV29-1
clone size: NA
D gene: TRBD1
J gene: TRBJ2-1
CDR3 length: 15
CDR3 protein: CSVTRQGSTYNEQFF
CDR3 DNA: TGCAGCGTTACCAGACAGGGGAGCACCTACAATGAGCAGTTCTTC

V gene: TRBV28
clone size: NA
D gene: TRBD2
J gene: TRBJ2-7
CDR3 length: 16
CDR3 protein: CASSLGLAEISYEQYF
CDR3 DNA: TGTGCCAGCAGTTTAGGGCTAGCGGAGATCTCCTACGAGCAGTACTTC

V gene: TRBV7-2
clone size: NA
D gene: NA
J gene: TRBJ2-7
CDR3 length: 14
CDR3 protein: CASSFRGAPYEQYF
CDR3 DNA: TGTGCCAGCAGCTTTCGGGGGGCTCCCTACGAGCAGTACTTC

V gene: TRBV9
clone size: NA
D gene: NA
J gene: TRBJ2-7
CDR3 length: 13
CDR3 protein: CASSVSAGYEQYF
CDR3 DNA: TGTGCCAGCAGCGTCTCGGCGGGGTACGAGCAGTACTTC

V gene: TRBV11-2
clone size: NA
D gene: NA
J gene: TRBJ2-1
CDR3 length: 15
CDR3 protein: CASSLDPSSYNEQFF
CDR3 DNA: TGTGCCAGCAGCCTTGATCCGAGCTCCTACAATGAGCAGTTCTTC

V gene: TRBV6-5
clone size: NA
D gene: NA
J gene: TRBJ2-7
CDR3 length: 14
CDR3 protein: CASSSSDRAYEQYF
CDR3 DNA: TGTGCCAGCAGTTCCTCGGACAGAGCCTACGAGCAGTACTTC

V gene: TRBV9
clone size: NA
D gene: NA
J gene: TRBJ2-1
CDR3 length: 20
CDR3 protein: CASSVPRIPRGGYESNEQFF
CDR3 DNA: TGTGCCAGCAGCGTCCCGCGAATACCAAGAGGGGGATACGAGAGCAATGAGCAGTTCTTC

V gene: TRBV28
clone size: NA
D gene: TRBD1
J gene: TRBJ2-3
CDR3 length: 14
CDR3 protein: CASTRDRAGDTQYF
CDR3 DNA: TGTGCCAGCACCCGGGACAGGGCTGGGGATACGCAGTATTTT

V gene: TRBV6-5
clone size: NA
D gene: NA
J gene: TRBJ2-7
CDR3 length: 13
CDR3 protein: CASRPSSFYEQYF
CDR3 DNA: TGTGCCAGCAGGCCTTCGTCTTTCTACGAGCAGTACTTC

V gene: TRBV2
clone size: once
D gene: TRBD2
J gene: TRBJ2-5
CDR3 length: 14
CDR3 protein: CASGSREGEETQYF
CDR3 DNA: TGTGCCAGCGGTTCGCGGGAGGGGGAAGAGACCCAGTACTTC

V gene: TRBV28
clone size: NA
D gene: NA
J gene: TRBJ2-7
CDR3 length: 13
CDR3 protein: CASSYPVGGEQYF
CDR3 DNA: TGTGCCAGCAGTTACCCCGTGGGAGGCGAGCAGTACTTC

V gene: TRBV5-1
clone size: NA
D gene: NA
J gene: TRBJ1-2
CDR3 length: 13
CDR3 protein: CASSLDRSYGYTF
CDR3 DNA: TGCGCCAGCAGCTTGGACAGGAGCTATGGCTACACCTTC

V gene: TRBV27
clone size: NA
D gene: TRBD1
J gene: TRBJ1-1
CDR3 length: 14
CDR3 protein: CASRPGTGDTEAFF
CDR3 DNA: TGTGCCAGCAGGCCCGGGACAGGGGACACTGAAGCTTTCTTT

V gene: TRBV6-6
clone size: NA
D gene: NA
J gene: TRBJ1-1
CDR3 length: 14
CDR3 protein: CASSPGGADTEAFF
CDR3 DNA: TGTGCCAGCAGCCCCGGGGGGGCGGACACTGAAGCTTTCTTT